One and the same sample provided the 17 T cell receptor beta chains below, sequenced in a study of beta chain features in type 1 diabetes. Sequenced material consisted of expressed TCRB transcripts (all of the isolated RNA was reverse transcribed). Some clones are missing from TCRdb's copy, which holds only in-frame ones; the method was immunoSEQ multiplex PCR. The data show about 360,000 clones, roughly 12% seen once. Sequenced input: naive CD4+ T cells from blood. These receptors all stem from a man between 18 and 35 years old in good health.

In this sample, this clone turned up a few times. The J gene is TRBJ2-7, the V gene TRBV30, with D perhaps matching TRBD2 (6 bases). The CDR3 length is 15 residues. Per germline, CDR1 GTSNPN and CDR2 SVGIG (reference sequence). V was trimmed by 5 bases and J by 5 bases, leaving 22 bases between them. The CDR3 DNA follows: TGTGCCTGGGGGCGGAGGGGTGTGAGCGGGCACGAGCAGTACTTC. Translated, it gives CAWGRRGVSGHEQYF.

The CDR3 reads CASSFSSNQPQHF. CDR3 sequence (DNA): TGTGCCAGCAGTTTTAGTAGCAATCAGCCCCAGCATTTT. This chain uses TRBV27 with TRBJ1-5, with D unresolved. Trimming removed 3 bases from V and 0 bases from J, with 3 bases in between. The CDR3 runs 13 residues. The germline V gene encodes CDR1 MNHEY and CDR2 SMNVEV (reference sequence).

The rearrangement links TRBV30 to TRBJ2-2; 9 bases agree with TRBD1. V lost 4 bases, J lost 3 bases, and 6 bases stayed unmatched. Germline loops: CDR1 GTSNPN, CDR2 SVGIG (reference sequence). The CDR3 sequence is 15 residues long. The CDR3 DNA sequence: TGTGCCTGGATTGGACAGGGGTACGACACCGGGGAGCTGTTTTTT. Its protein product is CAWIGQGYDTGELFF.

This clone was observed a handful of times. The chain combines TRBV7-2 with TRBJ2-3, with TRBD2 matching over 9 bases. The CDR3 loop spans 16 amino acids. V gave up 2 bases and J gave up 0 bases; unmatched junction bases: 3. In germline, CDR1 is SGHTA, CDR2 FQGNSA. CDR3 sequence: CASSLRTSVSTDTQYF. The CDR3 DNA reads TGTGCCAGCAGCTTACGGACTAGCGTTAGCACAGATACGCAGTATTTT. The whole variable domain, filled in from reference TRBV7-2 and TRBJ2-3, reads GAGVSQSPSNKVTEKGKDVELRCDPISGHTALYWYRQSLGQGLEFLIYFQGNSAPDKSGLPSDRFSAERTGGSVSTLTIQRTQQEDSAVYLCASSLRTSVSTDTQYFGPGTRLTVL.

This clone was picked up a small number of times. CDR3 nucleotide sequence: TGTGCCAGCATCCAAGGAGGCACCATATATTTT. Protein: CASIQGGTIYF. The chain joins TRBV28 to TRBJ1-3, with D unresolved. Germline CDR1 and CDR2: MDHEN and SYDVKM. Trimming removed 7 bases from V and 9 bases from J, with 10 bases in between. The CDR3 loop spans 11 amino acids.

This clone was detected a few times. This chain uses TRBV7-2 with TRBJ1-2; unclear D gene. Germline V gene data show CDR1 as SGHTA and CDR2 as FQGNSA. The CDR3 loop spans 13 amino acids. V was shortened by 0 bases and J by 3 bases, with 5 bases between the two germline ends. This CDR3 is CASSLASDYGYTF. CDR3 nucleotides: TGTGCCAGCAGCTTAGCGAGCGACTATGGCTACACCTTC.

This clone was counted only a few times. V and J are TRBV5-1 and TRBJ2-5; D uncertain. The ends were cut back, 4 bases at V and 7 bases at J, with 11 bases in the middle. The CDR3 length is 12 residues. Germline V gene sequence: CDR1 SGHRS, CDR2 YFSETQ. CDR3 sequence (DNA): TGCGCCAGCAGCCCCGATTTGAGGACCCAGTACTTC. Residues: CASSPDLRTQYF. Full variable domain (missing parts from reference TRBV5-1 and TRBJ2-5): KAGVTQTPRYLIKTRGQQVTLSCSPISGHRSVSWYQQTPGQGLQFLFEYFSETQRNKGNFPGRFSGRQFSNSRSEMNVSTLELGDSALYLCASSPDLRTQYFGPGTRLLVL.

The rearrangement links TRBV6-1 to TRBJ2-3; 8 bases map to TRBD1. With 0 bases clipped from V and 0 bases from J, the junction kept 2 bases outside the gene matches. Germline V gene data show CDR1 as MNHNS and CDR2 as SASEGT. The CDR3 runs 16 residues. The CDR3 reads CASSEANRGSTDTQYF. The CDR3 DNA follows: TGTGCCAGCAGTGAAGCAAACAGGGGGAGCACAGATACGCAGTATTTT.

This clone was observed at least ten times. The V gene is TRBV14, the J gene TRBJ2-7; the D gene is possibly TRBD1 (6 bases). CDR3 length equals 12 residues. In germline, CDR1 is SGHDN, CDR2 FVKESK. V was pared by 4 bases and J by 6 bases, with 10 bases between. DNA of the CDR3: TGTGCCAGCAGCCCTGACAGGTTCGAGCAGTACTTC. Translated: CASSPDRFEQYF.

This clone was observed a handful of times. This chain connects TRBV28 to TRBJ1-2, with D perhaps matching TRBD1 (5 bases). The CDR3 runs 13 residues. The V end lost 6 bases, the J end lost 13 bases, and 21 bases lay between the germline ends. Germline CDR1 and CDR2: MDHEN and SYDVKM. This CDR3 is CASRLPHRKLSTF. In nucleotides, the CDR3 is TGTGCCAGCAGGCTCCCCCACAGGAAATTATCCACCTTC.

The chain links TRBV10-3 to TRBJ2-5; possible D gene TRBD1, 6 bases. The V end lost 6 bases, the J end lost 1 base, and 12 bases lay between the germline ends. The CDR3 has 14 amino acids. Looked up from germline, CDR1 is ENHRY and CDR2 is SYGVKD. The CDR3 sequence is CAISDRRTQETQYF. For the CDR3, the DNA is TGTGCCATCAGCGACAGGCGGACCCAAGAGACCCAGTACTTC.

This clone was seen a few times. Other DNA sequences in the same sample also yield this CDR3. The J gene is TRBJ2-7, the V gene TRBV7-2; TRBD2 matches at 7 bases. CDR3 size: 13 residues. Unmatched junction bases numbered 0, after V lost 0 bases and J lost 4 bases. The V gene's germline CDR1 is SGHTA and CDR2 FQGNSA. The CDR3 protein is CASSLAGGYEQYF. The CDR3 DNA reads TGTGCCAGCAGCTTAGCCGGGGGGTACGAGCAGTACTTC.

The V call is TRBV9, the J call TRBJ1-4; D is undetermined. Germline V lookup: CDR1 SGDLS, CDR2 YYNGEE. The CDR3 length is 16 residues. The V end was cut by 0 bases, the J end by 0 bases, with 9 bases between. Written as DNA, the CDR3 is TGTGCCAGCAGCGTAGGGGCAGCCGCAACTAATGAAAAACTGTTTTTT. It encodes CASSVGAAATNEKLFF.

V usage is TRBV4-3 and J usage is TRBJ2-3; weak D call: TRBD2 (5 bases). This CDR3 has 15 residues. V dropped 1 base and J dropped 4 bases, with 12 bases sitting between them. Germline V CDR1 and CDR2: LGHNA, YSLEER. DNA for the CDR3: TGCGCCAGCAGCCAAGCGGGGTATGCCGCAGATACGCAGTATTTT. Protein sequence: CASSQAGYAADTQYF.

This clone came up a few times. CDR3 residues: CASSDPGGGDEQFF. The DNA of the CDR3 is TGTGCCAGCAGTGACCCGGGAGGGGGCGATGAGCAGTTCTTC. V is TRBV25-1 and J is TRBJ2-1; tentative D call: TRBD2 (8 bases). The CDR3 runs 14 residues. Germline CDR1 is MGHDK and CDR2 is SYGVNS. V was shortened by 3 bases and J by 8 bases, with 14 bases between the two germline ends. The full variable domain, its missing parts supplied by reference TRBV25-1 and TRBJ2-1, is EADIYQTPRYLVIGTGKKITLECSQTMGHDKMYWYQQDPGMELHLIHYSYGVNSTEKGDLSSESTVSRIRTEHFPLTLESARPSHTSQYLCASSDPGGGDEQFFGPGTRLTVL.

This clone turned up a few times. The chain has TRBV7-9 and TRBJ2-2; D gene unclear. The germline V gene has CDR1 SEHNR and CDR2 FQNEAQ (reference sequence). Trimming shortened V by 7 bases and J by 6 bases, and 18 bases separated the two germline ends. The CDR3 contains 15 residues. In nucleotides, the CDR3 is TGTGCCAGCAACCTAGTGCACACCCGTCCCGGGGAGCTGTTTTTT. Its protein product is CASNLVHTRPGELFF.

Only a few counts were recorded for this clone. The chain has TRBV4-2 and TRBJ1-4; possible D gene TRBD1, 5 bases. CDR3 length: 15 residues. Germline loops: CDR1 LGHNA, CDR2 YNFKEQ. The V gene lost 0 bases and the J gene lost 7 bases, with 12 bases spanning the gap. This CDR3 is CASSQDGQGGEKLFF. The CDR3 bases are TGTGCCAGCAGCCAAGATGGGCAGGGAGGTGAAAAACTGTTTTTT.